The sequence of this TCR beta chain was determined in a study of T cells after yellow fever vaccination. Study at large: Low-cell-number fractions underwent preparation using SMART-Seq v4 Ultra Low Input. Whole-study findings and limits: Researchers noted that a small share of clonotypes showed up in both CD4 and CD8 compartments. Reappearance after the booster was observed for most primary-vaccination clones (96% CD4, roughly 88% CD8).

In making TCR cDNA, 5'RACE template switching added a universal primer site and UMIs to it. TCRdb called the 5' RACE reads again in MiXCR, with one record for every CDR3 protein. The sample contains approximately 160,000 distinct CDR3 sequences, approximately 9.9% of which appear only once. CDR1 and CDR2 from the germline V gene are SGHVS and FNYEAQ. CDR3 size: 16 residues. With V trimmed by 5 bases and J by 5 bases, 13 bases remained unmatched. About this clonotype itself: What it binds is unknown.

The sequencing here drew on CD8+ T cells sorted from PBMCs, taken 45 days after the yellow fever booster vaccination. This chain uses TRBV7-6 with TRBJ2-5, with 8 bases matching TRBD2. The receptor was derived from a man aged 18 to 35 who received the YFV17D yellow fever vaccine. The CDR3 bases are TGTGCCAGCAGCCTCTGGGCGGGGGGCCGCCAGGAGACCCAGTACTTC. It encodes CASSLWAGGRQETQYF.